The rows below give T cell receptor beta chains drawn from one sample of a study of CD8 T cells in ankylosing spondylitis. In TCRdb, the 5' RACE reads were re-called with MiXCR into one record per CDR3 protein. The top ten hold around 6.8% of the sample, which has approximately 550,000 distinct CDR3 sequences, roughly 12% seen once. Sequenced sample: blood, either unsorted or a sorted T cell fraction (not recorded which). The origin of the receptors is a male donor with ankylosing spondylitis. Each CDR3 is given with its conserved first and last residue. The D gene is left open where the match is weak. For some rows the clone size is stated as once, few or many, or as a class when expanded; others skip it.

size,J,V,D,DNA,CDR3
-,TRBJ2-3,TRBV11-2,-,TGTGCCAGCAGCCAGCAGCTGACAGATACGCAGTATTTT,CASSQQLTDTQYF
-,TRBJ1-4,TRBV29-1,-,TGCAGCGTTGATGACCCGGCCCGTGAAAAACTGTTTTTT,CSVDDPAREKLFF
few,TRBJ1-2,TRBV5-1,TRBD1,TGCGCCAGCAGCCCTTACCTGGACAGGGAGTATGGCTACACCTTC,CASSPYLDREYGYTF
-,TRBJ2-7,TRBV30,TRBD1,TGTGCCTGGACGCCTGACAGGGGGACCTACGAGCAGTACTTC,CAWTPDRGTYEQYF
-,TRBJ2-3,TRBV27,-,TGTGCCAGCAGGCTGGTGGATACGCAGTATTTT,CASRLVDTQYF
-,TRBJ2-5,TRBV5-1,TRBD2,TGCGCCAGCAGCCTCAGACTAGCGGGGATACAAGAGACCCAGTACTTC,CASSLRLAGIQETQYF
few,TRBJ1-1,TRBV5-1,-,TGCGCCAGCAGCTTTACCGGGTATTCGAACACTGAAGCTTTCTTT,CASSFTGYSNTEAFF
few,TRBJ2-1,TRBV20-1,-,TGCAGTGCTATGGGAAGCTCCTACAATGAGCAGTTCTTC,CSAMGSSYNEQFF
few,TRBJ1-2,TRBV2,-,TGTGCCAGCAGTGAAGAGCGGGGCGCAATCTATGGCTACACCTTC,CASSEERGAIYGYTF
many,TRBJ2-3,TRBV5-1,-,TGCGCCAGCAGCTCGTGGACAGCCAGCACAGATACGCAGTATTTT,CASSSWTASTDTQYF
few,TRBJ1-1,TRBV4-2,-,TGTGCCAGCAGCCAAGATGGAGGGGAAGCTTTCTTT,CASSQDGGEAFF
many,TRBJ2-2,TRBV3-1,-,TGTGCCAGCAGCCAGTTCGTCCGCGGGGAGCTGTTTTTT,CASSQFVRGELFF
many,TRBJ2-1,TRBV20-1,TRBD2,TGCAGTGCCCTGGGACTAGCGGGAGTTTCCTACAATGAGCAGTTCTTC,CSALGLAGVSYNEQFF
-,TRBJ1-6,TRBV11-2,-,TGTGCCAGCAGCCCAGGCTCACCCCTCCACTTT,CASSPGSPLHF
-,TRBJ1-5,TRBV27,-,TGTGCCAGCAGTTTATCGGTTTATCAGCCCCAGCATTTT,CASSLSVYQPQHF
-,TRBJ2-3,TRBV11-2,-,TGTGCCATCAGCCCCGCGACGGGGTCCACAGATACGCAGTATTTT,CAISPATGSTDTQYF
many,TRBJ2-1,TRBV20-1,-,TGCAGTGTAAGACCACTAGCCTATGAGCAGTTCTTC,CSVRPLAYEQFF
few,TRBJ2-1,TRBV7-9,TRBD1,TGTGCGGCGGGTGGACAGGGGGTCTACAATGAGCAGTTCTTC,CAAGGQGVYNEQFF
few,TRBJ2-3,TRBV11-2,-,TGTGCCAGCAGCTTAACAGGGGCCCTAGCGGGCGTCACAGATACGCAGTATTTT,CASSLTGALAGVTDTQYF
-,TRBJ1-2,TRBV20-1,TRBD1,TGCAGTGCAGCGAGGGGGCCGCAAAACTATGGCTACACCTTC,CSAARGPQNYGYTF
-,TRBJ2-1,TRBV3-1,-,TGTGCCAGCAGCCTAGCAGGATTACAGGGAAAGCTGAATGAGCAGTTCTTC,CASSLAGLQGKLNEQFF
many,TRBJ2-3,TRBV11-2,TRBD1,TGTGCCAGCAGCCCCCTCGGGACAGGGGCCACAGATACGCAGTATTTT,CASSPLGTGATDTQYF
few,TRBJ1-1,TRBV11-3,TRBD1,TGTGCCAGCAGCTTCCCAGGGGGCCCTGAAGCTTTCTTT,CASSFPGGPEAFF
-,TRBJ2-1,TRBV3-1,TRBD2,TGTGCCAGCAGCCAACCGCTAGCGGGAACGGGTAATGAGCAGTTCTTC,CASSQPLAGTGNEQFF
few,TRBJ2-7,TRBV18,TRBD2,TGTGCCAGCTCTGGACTAGCGGGAGCCCACGAGCAGTACTTC,CASSGLAGAHEQYF
few,TRBJ2-7,TRBV7-8,-,TGTGCCAGCAGCGACTCCAGCGAGCAGTACTTC,CASSDSSEQYF
-,TRBJ1-1,TRBV12-3/TRBV12-4,-,TGTGCCAGCAGCATCGGGACGGTGAACACTGAAGCTTTCTTT,CASSIGTVNTEAFF
few,TRBJ2-2,TRBV5-6,-,TGTGCCAGCAGCTTGGTTGCTAGCGAGGACGGGGAGCTGTTTTTT,CASSLVASEDGELFF
-,TRBJ2-7,TRBV5-1,TRBD2,TGCGCCAGCAGCTTGGGACTAGCGGGAGGTAGCGACGAGCAGTACTTC,CASSLGLAGGSDEQYF
-,TRBJ2-5,TRBV20-1,-,TGCAGTGCCATTAGCGGAGAAGAGACCCAGTACTTC,CSAISGEETQYF
-,TRBJ2-5,TRBV19,TRBD2,TGTGCCGTTGGACTAGCGGGAGAGACCCAGTACTTC,CAVGLAGETQYF
-,TRBJ1-2,TRBV4-2,-,TGTGCCAGCAGTCGACAGGTCGATGCCTATGGCTACACCTTC,CASSRQVDAYGYTF
-,TRBJ2-5,TRBV10-1,-,TGCGCCAGCAGTGATGCCGGTTGGGAGACCCAGTACTTC,CASSDAGWETQYF
few,TRBJ1-2,TRBV2,TRBD1,TGTGCCAGCAGTGACTACCGGGACAGTGACTATGGCTACACCTTC,CASSDYRDSDYGYTF
many,TRBJ1-1,TRBV20-1,TRBD1,TGCAGTGCTAGAGGGGACAGGGAAGGGGGTTTCTTT,CSARGDREGGFF
few,TRBJ1-1,TRBV20-1,-,TGCAGTGCCACGGTATGGGGGGCTTCAGAAGCTTTCTTT,CSATVWGASEAFF
-,TRBJ1-4,TRBV20-1,-,TGCAGTGCTAGTATACAAGAGGGTATTAGGGGAAAACTGTTTTTT,CSASIQEGIRGKLFF
few,TRBJ2-1,TRBV12-3/TRBV12-4,-,TGTGCCAGCAGGGGGCCCGGGGCTTCGCTAAGCAATGAGCAGTTCTTC,CASRGPGASLSNEQFF
-,TRBJ2-1,TRBV24-1,TRBD2,TGTGCCACCAGTGATTCCGTTCCGGGACTAGAGTTTGAGCAGTTCTTC,CATSDSVPGLEFEQFF
-,TRBJ2-2,TRBV7-9,-,TGTGCCAGCAGCTCCCGGGACGTAAACACCGGGGAGCTGTTTTTT,CASSSRDVNTGELFF
few,TRBJ1-5,TRBV20-1,-,TGCAGTGCTATCCGACAAGATAGCAATCAGCCCCAGCATTTT,CSAIRQDSNQPQHF
few,TRBJ1-1,TRBV5-4,-,TGTGCCAGCAGCTTGAAAATGGGGCAGGTCGCTGAAGCTTTCTTT,CASSLKMGQVAEAFF
few,TRBJ2-2,TRBV18,-,TGTGCCAGCTCACCCGGACTGTATCCCGGGGAGCTGTTTTTT,CASSPGLYPGELFF
many,TRBJ1-6,TRBV2,TRBD1,TGTGCCAGCAGAGGGACAGGGGTACGGTCACCCCTCCACTTT,CASRGTGVRSPLHF
-,TRBJ2-5,TRBV7-6,TRBD2,TGTGCCAGCAGCGTAACTAGCGGGAGGGCCCAAGAGACCCAGTACTTC,CASSVTSGRAQETQYF
-,TRBJ2-2,TRBV12-3/TRBV12-4,TRBD1,TGTGCCAGTACTGAACAGGGGTCCGGGGAGCTGTTTTTT,CASTEQGSGELFF